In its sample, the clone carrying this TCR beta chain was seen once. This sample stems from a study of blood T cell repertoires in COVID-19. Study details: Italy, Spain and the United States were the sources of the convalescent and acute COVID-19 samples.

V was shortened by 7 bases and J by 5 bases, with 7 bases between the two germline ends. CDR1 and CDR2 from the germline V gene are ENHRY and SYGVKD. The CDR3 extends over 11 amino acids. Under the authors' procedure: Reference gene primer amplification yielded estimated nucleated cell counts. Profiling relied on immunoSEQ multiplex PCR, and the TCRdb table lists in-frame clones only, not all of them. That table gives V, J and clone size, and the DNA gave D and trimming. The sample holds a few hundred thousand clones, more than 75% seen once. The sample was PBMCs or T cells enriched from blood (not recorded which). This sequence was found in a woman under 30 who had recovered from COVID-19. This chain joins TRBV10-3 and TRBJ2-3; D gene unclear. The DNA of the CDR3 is TGTGCCATCAAGGAGAGAGATACGCAGTATTTT. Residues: CAIKERDTQYF.